Each of the 31 T cell receptor beta chains below was sequenced from the same sample in a study of tumor-infiltrating lymphocytes in localized non-small cell lung cancer. The table came from immunoSEQ multiplex PCR; TCRdb's copy has only in-frame clones and leaves some out. The top ten hold approximately 6.4% of the sample, which has some 17,000 clones, around 79% seen once. Sample: lung tumor tissue. The source of these receptors is a human donor with non-small cell lung cancer.

This clone was recorded only once. CDR3 coding DNA: TGTGCCAGCAGCGTAGCCCCCGGACTAGCTCTCACAGATACGCAGTATTTT. Translated, it gives CASSVAPGLALTDTQYF. The chain combines TRBV9 with TRBJ2-3; 8 nucleotides align to TRBD2. In germline, CDR1 is SGDLS, CDR2 YYNGEE. V shed 0 bases and J 2 bases; nucleotides not matched to a gene: 8. The CDR3 runs to 17 residues.

V is TRBV12-1 and J is TRBJ1-4. TRBV12-1 is listed as a pseudogene. The CDR3 has 15 residues. The CDR3 region is CASSFCGGMAEKLFF. The CDR3 nucleotides are TGTGCCAGCAGCTTTTGTGGCGGCATGGCTGAAAAACTGTTTTTT.

The chain links TRBV7-2 to TRBJ1-4; D is possibly TRBD1 (6 bases). This CDR3 comprises 15 residues. Germline CDR1 SGHTA, CDR2 FQGNSA. Trimming left V 5 bases short and J 0 bases short, with 10 bases between. CDR3 bases: TGTGCCAGCAGCGGGCGACAGGCAACTAATGAAAAACTGTTTTTT. Its protein is CASSGRQATNEKLFF.

The CDR3 nucleotides read TGTGCCATCAGTGAGTCCGGCTCTATCCAGGGGGCAGATACGCAGTATTTT. Translation: CAISESGSIQGADTQYF. The gene calls are TRBV10-3 and TRBJ2-3; 7 positions match TRBD1. After removal of 0 bases from V and 4 bases from J, the junction contained 10 bases not matched to a gene. This CDR3 has 17 amino acids. In germline, CDR1 is ENHRY, CDR2 SYGVKD.

This chain uses TRBV7-9 with TRBJ2-1, with TRBD2 matching over 8 bases. Germline trimming cut 5 bases from V and 0 bases from J; bases unmatched to any gene: 3. This CDR3 has 15 amino acids. Germline V gene lookup returns CDR1 SEHNR and CDR2 FQNEAQ (reference sequence). CDR3 in DNA: TGTGCCAGCAGCGGAGCGGGAGTCTCCTACAATGAGCAGTTCTTC. It specifies CASSGAGVSYNEQFF.

V gene TRBV13 combines with J gene TRBJ1-4; 7 positions agree with TRBD1. The CDR3 totals 16 residues. Germline V gene data show CDR1 as PRHDT and CDR2 as FYEKMQ (reference sequence). Trimming removed 5 bases from V and 4 bases from J; junction bases left unmatched: 10. The CDR3 here is CASSRTMGQRNEKLFF. The DNA of the CDR3 is TGTGCCAGCAGCCGGACGATGGGACAGCGTAATGAAAAACTGTTTTTT.

The chain combines TRBV29-1 with TRBJ2-5, with D maybe TRBD1 (7 bases). The CDR3 consists of 14 residues. Germline lookup yields CDR1 SQVTM and CDR2 ANQGSEA. Trimming cost V 7 bases and J 5 bases, with 20 bases left between them. The CDR3 sequence is CSARRQGGWETQYF. For the CDR3, the DNA is TGCAGCGCCCGTCGACAGGGAGGATGGGAGACCCAGTACTTC.

The chain joins TRBV5-1 to TRBJ1-4, with no clear D. V shed 0 bases and J shed 4 bases, with 13 bases lying between them. Germline CDR1 is SGHRS and CDR2 is YFSETQ. The CDR3 is 16 amino acids. CDR3 amino acids: CASSLALGRYNEKLFF. Here the CDR3 DNA reads TGCGCCAGCAGCTTGGCCCTAGGACGGTATAATGAAAAACTGTTTTTT. The whole variable domain, remainder taken from reference TRBV5-1 and TRBJ1-4, is KAGVTQTPRYLIKTRGQQVTLSCSPISGHRSVSWYQQTPGQGLQFLFEYFSETQRNKGNFPGRFSGRQFSNSRSEMNVSTLELGDSALYLCASSLALGRYNEKLFFGSGTQLSVL.

The chain is built from TRBV6-1 and TRBJ1-5, with a possible D match to TRBD1 (5 bases). The CDR3 spans 13 residues. CDR1 MNHNS and CDR2 SASEGT come from the germline V gene. V gave up 6 bases and J gave up 3 bases, with 9 bases separating them. In DNA form, the CDR3 reads TGTGCCAGCAGCTGGGGCCCCAATCAGCCCCAGCATTTT. Amino acids: CASSWGPNQPQHF.

This clone is a singleton in its sample. The chain carries TRBV15 and TRBJ2-5; 10 bases are a match to TRBD2. Germline CDR1 is LNHNV and CDR2 is YYDKDF (reference sequence). CDR3 size: 17 residues. The trim removed 0 bases at V and 3 bases at J, leaving 7 bases unmatched. CDR3 region: CATSRDWASGSKETQYF. CDR3 DNA: TGTGCCACCAGCAGAGATTGGGCTAGCGGGAGTAAAGAGACCCAGTACTTC. Filled out from reference TRBV15 and TRBJ2-5, the complete variable domain reads DAMVIQNPRYQVTQFGKPVTLSCSQTLNHNVMYWYQQKSSQAPKLLFHYYDKDFNNEADTPDNFQSRRPNTSFCFLDIRSPGLGDTAMYLCATSRDWASGSKETQYFGPGTRLLVL.

In its sample, this clone was seen a few times. The rearrangement joins TRBV10-3 to TRBJ2-1; D gene ambiguous. Trimming removed 3 bases at V and 2 bases at J, with 8 bases between. The CDR3 runs to 14 residues. The V gene's germline CDR1 is ENHRY and CDR2 SYGVKD. The CDR3 DNA is TGTGCCATCAGTGACAAGCAGGCCTACAATGAGCAGTTCTTC. Its protein product is CAISDKQAYNEQFF.

The chain is built from TRBV29-1 and TRBJ2-3, with D uncertain. The CDR3 runs to 10 residues. Germline CDR1 and CDR2: SQVTM and ANQGSEA. The V and J ends lost 7 bases and 6 bases respectively, with 8 bases between them. DNA for the CDR3: TGCAGCGCCGATGGCGATACGCAGTATTTT. This encodes CSADGDTQYF.

The count of this clone is one. The chain carries TRBV9 and TRBJ2-7; tentative D call: TRBD1 (6 bases). Per the germline V gene, CDR1 is SGDLS and CDR2 is YYNGEE. The CDR3 consists of 15 residues. Trimming removed 3 bases from V and 3 bases from J, with 16 bases in between. CDR3 loop: CASSERSAGVYEQYF. CDR3 sequence (DNA): TGTGCCAGCAGCGAACGGTCGGCAGGGGTCTACGAGCAGTACTTC.

V and J are TRBV10-3 and TRBJ2-7, with 8 bases fitting TRBD1. The CDR3 consists of 14 residues. The V segment lost 4 bases and the J segment 9 bases; nucleotides outside the gene matches: 11. Germline lookup yields CDR1 ENHRY and CDR2 SYGVKD. CDR3 coding DNA: TGTGCCATCAGTGTCGACAGGGGCCAGAGGGGGCAGTACTTC. Translating gives CAISVDRGQRGQYF.

The rearrangement joins TRBV27 to TRBJ1-2; 7 nucleotides match TRBD1. The V segment lost 5 bases and the J segment 6 bases; nucleotides outside the gene matches: 12. The length of the CDR3 is 15 residues. In germline, CDR1 is MNHEY, CDR2 SMNVEV (reference sequence). CDR3 residues: CASSLPSTGSDGYTF. CDR3 in DNA: TGTGCCAGCAGTCTTCCCTCGACAGGGTCGGATGGCTACACCTTC.

This sequence joins TRBV7-2 and TRBJ2-2; D perhaps matches TRBD1 (6 bases). The V gene lost 3 bases and the J gene lost 6 bases, with 11 bases spanning the gap. From germline, CDR1 is SGHTA and CDR2 FQGNSA. This CDR3 contains 14 residues. The CDR3 DNA is TGTGCCAGCAGCTTGCTAACAGGGCCCGGGGAGCTGTTTTTT. Translation gives CASSLLTGPGELFF. Complete variable domain (other parts from reference TRBV7-2 and TRBJ2-2): GAGVSQSPSNKVTEKGKDVELRCDPISGHTALYWYRQSLGQGLEFLIYFQGNSAPDKSGLPSDRFSAERTGGSVSTLTIQRTQQEDSAVYLCASSLLTGPGELFFGEGSRLTVL.

The gene calls are TRBV11-2 and TRBJ2-4; TRBD2 matches 7 bases. The J segment lost 0 bases and the V segment lost 5 bases, leaving 7 bases of the junction unmatched. Germline CDR1 SGHAT, CDR2 FQNNGV. This CDR3 region has 16 residues. The CDR3, as DNA: TGTGCCAGCAGCCCCAGCGGGATTCGAGCCAAAAACATTCAGTACTTC. It specifies CASSPSGIRAKNIQYF.

This clone has a single count. The chain recombines TRBV4-1 with TRBJ2-7; weak D call: TRBD1 (5 bases). Germline-derived CDR1 and CDR2 are MGHRA and YSYEKL. The CDR3 totals 16 residues. V dropped 0 bases and J dropped 2 bases, with 14 bases sitting between them. The CDR3: CASSQDRAGSAYEQYF. In DNA, the CDR3 is TGCGCCAGCAGCCAAGATCGGGCAGGGTCAGCCTACGAGCAGTACTTC.

The DNA for the CDR3 is TGCGCCAGCAGCTTGGATTCAGGTCTATACTACGAGCAGTACTTC. Protein product: CASSLDSGLYYEQYF. V is TRBV5-1 and J is TRBJ2-7; no clear D. CDR3 length: 15 residues. The ends were cut back, 0 bases at V and 3 bases at J, with 13 bases in the middle. Germline V CDR1 and CDR2: SGHRS, YFSETQ.

CDR3 loop: CASREGPMNTEAFF. The CDR3 DNA is TGCGCCAGCAGGGAGGGGCCCATGAACACTGAAGCTTTCTTT. The genes are TRBV5-1 and TRBJ1-1; D might be TRBD1 (5 bases). CDR3 length equals 14 residues. CDR1 and CDR2 from the germline V gene are SGHRS and YFSETQ. Trimming removed 5 bases at V and 0 bases at J, with 11 bases between.

This chain uses TRBV10-3 with TRBJ1-2; TRBD1 matches at 9 bases. The CDR3 has 14 residues. CDR1 and CDR2 (germline): ENHRY, SYGVKD. V shed 6 bases and J 5 bases; nucleotides not matched to a gene: 7. CDR3 loop: CAISEDRGRYGYTF. For the CDR3, the DNA is TGTGCCATCAGCGAGGACAGGGGAAGGTATGGCTACACCTTC.

The chain recombines TRBV7-9 with TRBJ2-5, with a tentative D call TRBD1 (6 bases). The germline V gene encodes CDR1 SEHNR and CDR2 FQNEAQ (reference sequence). Trimming took off 3 bases at V and 4 bases at J, with 12 bases between the two ends. The CDR3 length is 14 residues. CDR3 in DNA: TGTGCCAGCAGCTTCCGGGAACAGGGAGAGACCCAGTACTTC. Translation: CASSFREQGETQYF.

In its sample, this clone was seen a few times. The chain is built from TRBV5-4 and TRBJ2-5; 9 bases map to TRBD1. The trim removed 2 bases at V and 5 bases at J, leaving 7 bases unmatched. The CDR3 covers 15 residues. CDR1 is SGHNT and CDR2 is YYREEE in the germline V gene (reference sequence). In DNA, the CDR3 is TGTGCCAGCAGCTTAGGGGACAGGGAGGCTGAGACCCAGTACTTC. This encodes CASSLGDREAETQYF. The variable domain in full, with the rest retrieved from reference TRBV5-4 and TRBJ2-5, is ETGVTQSPTHLIKTRGQQVTLRCSSQSGHNTVSWYQQALGQGPQFIFQYYREEENGRGNFPPRFSGLQFPNYSSELNVNALELDDSALYLCASSLGDREAETQYFGPGTRLLVL.

The chain couples TRBV19 to TRBJ2-7, with D uncertain. The CDR3 covers 16 residues. V shed 4 bases and J shed 3 bases, with 19 bases lying between them. Looked up from germline, CDR1 is LNHDA and CDR2 is SQIVND (reference sequence). The CDR3 spells CASSTGPRTANYEQYF. CDR3 coding DNA: TGTGCCAGTAGTACAGGCCCCCGGACGGCTAACTACGAGCAGTACTTC.

V is TRBV10-2 and J is TRBJ1-1; D is unresolved. V lost 3 bases and J lost 1, with 9 bases in between. This CDR3 is 14 amino acids long. Germline V gene data show CDR1 as WSHSY and CDR2 as SAAADI. The CDR3 is CASSEFKSNTEAFF. The CDR3 DNA follows: TGCGCCAGCAGTGAATTCAAGTCGAACACTGAAGCTTTCTTT.

As concerns this clone: This sample also contains other DNA sequences that code for the same CDR3. The CDR3 nucleotides are TGTGCCAGCAGTGGGGGCCCCCCCGGCTCTGGGGCCAACGTCCTGACTTTC. The encoded protein is CASSGGPPGSGANVLTF. The chain carries TRBV2 and TRBJ2-6, with D possibly TRBD1 on 5 matching bases. Trimming left V 4 bases short and J 0 bases short, with 13 bases between. Germline lookup yields CDR1 SNHLY and CDR2 FYNNEI. The CDR3 spans 17 residues. Filled out from reference TRBV2 and TRBJ2-6, the complete variable domain reads EPEVTQTPSHQVTQMGQEVILRCVPISNHLYFYWYRQILGQKVEFLVSFYNNEISEKSEIFDDQFSVERPDGSNFTLKIRSTKLEDSAMYFCASSGGPPGSGANVLTFGAGSRLTVL.

The chain is built from TRBV7-2 and TRBJ1-5; D call uncertain. With 2 bases removed from V and 0 bases from J, the gap between germline ends came to 8 bases. Germline CDR1 reads SGHTA; CDR2 reads FQGNSA. The CDR3 sequence is 15 residues long. The CDR3 reads CASSLTPDSNQPQHF. In DNA form, the CDR3 reads TGTGCCAGCAGCTTAACGCCCGATAGCAATCAGCCCCAGCATTTT. Complete variable domain (other parts from reference TRBV7-2 and TRBJ1-5): GAGVSQSPSNKVTEKGKDVELRCDPISGHTALYWYRQSLGQGLEFLIYFQGNSAPDKSGLPSDRFSAERTGGSVSTLTIQRTQQEDSAVYLCASSLTPDSNQPQHFGDGTRLSIL.

The CDR3 sequence is CASRGTARNRNTEAFF. In nucleotides, the CDR3 is TGTGCCAGCAGAGGCACAGCGAGAAATCGGAACACTGAAGCTTTCTTT. This chain uses TRBV6-6 with TRBJ1-1; D ambiguous. The CDR3 is made up of 16 amino acids. The V end was cut by 6 bases, the J end by 1 base, with 18 bases between. Germline assignment: CDR1 MNHNY and CDR2 SVGAGI (reference sequence).

The chain is built from TRBV30 and TRBJ2-7, with D hard to call. Trimming left V 4 bases short and J 3 bases short, with 13 bases between. Germline V lookup: CDR1 GTSNPN, CDR2 SVGIG (reference sequence). The CDR3 loop spans 13 amino acids. CDR3 sequence reads: CAWTPPGDYEQYF. CDR3 DNA: TGTGCCTGGACCCCCCCGGGTGACTACGAGCAGTACTTC.

J is TRBJ2-1 and V is TRBV12-5; D call uncertain. In germline, CDR1 is LGHNT, CDR2 FRNRAP. Trimming removed 3 bases from V and 6 bases from J, with 15 bases in between. The CDR3 consists of 15 residues. The CDR3 sequence is CASGLLSGSSNEQFF. In DNA form, the CDR3 reads TGTGCTAGTGGTTTACTTTCCGGGTCGTCCAATGAGCAGTTCTTC.

The rearrangement joins TRBV27 to TRBJ2-5; 8 bases agree with TRBD1. Germline-derived CDR1 and CDR2 are MNHEY and SMNVEV (reference sequence). The CDR3 is 14 residues long. The J segment lost 5 bases and the V segment lost 7 bases, leaving 9 bases of the junction unmatched. The CDR3 region is CASTLDRVRETQYF. The CDR3 DNA reads TGTGCCAGCACTTTGGACAGGGTCAGGGAGACCCAGTACTTC.